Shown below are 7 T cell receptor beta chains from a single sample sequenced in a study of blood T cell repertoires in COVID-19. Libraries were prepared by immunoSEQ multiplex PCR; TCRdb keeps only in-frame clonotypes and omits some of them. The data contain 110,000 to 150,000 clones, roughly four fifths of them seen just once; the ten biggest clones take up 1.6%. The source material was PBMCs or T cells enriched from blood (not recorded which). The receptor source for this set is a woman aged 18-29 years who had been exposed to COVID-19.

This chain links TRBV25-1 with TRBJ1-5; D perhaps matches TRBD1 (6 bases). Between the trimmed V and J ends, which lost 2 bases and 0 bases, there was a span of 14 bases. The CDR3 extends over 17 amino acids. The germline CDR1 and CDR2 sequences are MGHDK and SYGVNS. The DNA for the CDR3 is TGTGCCAGCAGTGAAGGGAGACAGGTTAATAGCAATCAGCCCCAGCATTTT. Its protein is CASSEGRQVNSNQPQHF.

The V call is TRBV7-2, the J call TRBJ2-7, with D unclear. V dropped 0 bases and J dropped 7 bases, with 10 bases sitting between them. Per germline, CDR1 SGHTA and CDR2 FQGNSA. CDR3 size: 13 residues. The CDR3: CASSLATGGEQYF. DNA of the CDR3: TGTGCCAGCAGCTTAGCTACGGGTGGAGAGCAGTACTTC.

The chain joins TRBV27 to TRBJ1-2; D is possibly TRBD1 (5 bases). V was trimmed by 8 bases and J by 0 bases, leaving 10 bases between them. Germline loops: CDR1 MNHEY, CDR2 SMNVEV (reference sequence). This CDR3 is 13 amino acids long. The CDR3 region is CASRTFSNYGYTF. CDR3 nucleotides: TGTGCCAGCCGGACATTCTCTAACTATGGCTACACCTTC.

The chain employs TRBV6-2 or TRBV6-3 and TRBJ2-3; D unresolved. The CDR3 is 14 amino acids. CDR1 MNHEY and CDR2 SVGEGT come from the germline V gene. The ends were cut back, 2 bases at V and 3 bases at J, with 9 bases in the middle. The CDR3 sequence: CASSYLSRTDTQYF. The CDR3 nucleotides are TGTGCCAGCAGTTACCTGTCTAGAACAGATACGCAGTATTTT.

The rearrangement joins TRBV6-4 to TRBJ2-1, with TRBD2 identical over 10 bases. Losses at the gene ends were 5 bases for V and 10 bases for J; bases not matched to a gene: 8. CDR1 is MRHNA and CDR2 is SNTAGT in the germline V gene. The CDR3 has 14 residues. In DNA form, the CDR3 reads TGTGCCAGCAGTCCCGGGACTAGCGTTAACGAGCAGTTCTTC. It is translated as CASSPGTSVNEQFF.

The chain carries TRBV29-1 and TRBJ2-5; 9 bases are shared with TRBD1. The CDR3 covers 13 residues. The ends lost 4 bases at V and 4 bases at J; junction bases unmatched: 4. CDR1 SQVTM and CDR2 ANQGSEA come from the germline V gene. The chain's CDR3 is CSVADRGGETQYF. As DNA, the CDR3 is TGCAGCGTTGCGGACAGGGGAGGAGAGACCCAGTACTTC.

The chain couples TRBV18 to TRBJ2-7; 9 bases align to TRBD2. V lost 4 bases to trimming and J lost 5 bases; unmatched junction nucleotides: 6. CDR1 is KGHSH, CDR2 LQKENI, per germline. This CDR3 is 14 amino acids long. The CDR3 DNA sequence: TGTGCCAGCTCACTTGATGTAGCGGGAGACGAGCAGTACTTC. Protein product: CASSLDVAGDEQYF.